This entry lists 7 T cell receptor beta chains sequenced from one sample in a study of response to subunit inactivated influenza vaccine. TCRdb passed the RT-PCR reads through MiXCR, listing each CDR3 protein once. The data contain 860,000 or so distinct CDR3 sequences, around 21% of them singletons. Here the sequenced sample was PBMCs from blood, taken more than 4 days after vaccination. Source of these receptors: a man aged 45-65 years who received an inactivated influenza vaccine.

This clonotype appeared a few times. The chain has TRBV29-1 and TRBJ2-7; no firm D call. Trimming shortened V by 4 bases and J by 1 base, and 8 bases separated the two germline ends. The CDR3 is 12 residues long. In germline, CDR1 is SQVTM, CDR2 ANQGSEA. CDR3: CSVVPGSYEQYF. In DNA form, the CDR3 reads TGCAGCGTTGTGCCAGGTTCCTACGAGCAGTACTTC.

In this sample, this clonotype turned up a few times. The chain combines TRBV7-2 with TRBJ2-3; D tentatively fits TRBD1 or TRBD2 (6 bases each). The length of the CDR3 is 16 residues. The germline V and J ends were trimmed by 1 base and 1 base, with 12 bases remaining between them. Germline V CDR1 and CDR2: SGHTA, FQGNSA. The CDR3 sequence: CASSLVGGLGTDTQYF. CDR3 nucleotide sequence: TGTGCCAGCAGCTTAGTGGGGGGCCTGGGCACAGATACGCAGTATTTT.

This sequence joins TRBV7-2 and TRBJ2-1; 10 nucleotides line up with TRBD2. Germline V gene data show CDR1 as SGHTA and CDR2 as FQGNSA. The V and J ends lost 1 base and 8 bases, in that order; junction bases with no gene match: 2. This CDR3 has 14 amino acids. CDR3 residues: CASSLGTSGYEQFF. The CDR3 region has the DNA TGTGCCAGCAGCTTAGGGACTAGCGGTTATGAGCAGTTCTTC.

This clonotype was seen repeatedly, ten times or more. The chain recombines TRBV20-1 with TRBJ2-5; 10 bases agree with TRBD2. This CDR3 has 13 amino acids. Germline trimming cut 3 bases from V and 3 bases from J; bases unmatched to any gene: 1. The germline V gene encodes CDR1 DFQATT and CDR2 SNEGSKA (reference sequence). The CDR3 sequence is CSARLAGEETQYF. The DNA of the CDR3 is TGCAGTGCTAGGCTAGCGGGAGAAGAGACCCAGTACTTC.

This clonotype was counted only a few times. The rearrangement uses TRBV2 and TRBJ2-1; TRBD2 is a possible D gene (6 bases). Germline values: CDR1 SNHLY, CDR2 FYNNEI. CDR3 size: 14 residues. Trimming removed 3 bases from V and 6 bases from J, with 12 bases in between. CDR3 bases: TGTGCCAGCAGTGACGAGACTAGTCTCAATGAGCAGTTCTTC. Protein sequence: CASSDETSLNEQFF.

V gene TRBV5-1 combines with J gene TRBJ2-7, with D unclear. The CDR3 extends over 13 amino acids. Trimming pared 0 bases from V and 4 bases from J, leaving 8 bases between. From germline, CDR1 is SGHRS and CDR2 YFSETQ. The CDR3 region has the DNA TGCGCCAGCAGCTTGGAACCTGAATACGAGCAGTACTTC. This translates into CASSLEPEYEQYF.

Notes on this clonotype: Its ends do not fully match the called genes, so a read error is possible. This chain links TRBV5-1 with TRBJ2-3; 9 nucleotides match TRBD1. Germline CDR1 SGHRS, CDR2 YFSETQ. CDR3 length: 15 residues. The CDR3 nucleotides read TGCGCCAGCAGCCCAAGGGACAGGGACACAGATACGCAGTTTTTT. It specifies CASSPRDRDTDTQFF.